The 17 T cell receptor beta chains reported below all come from one sample, sequenced in a study of control samples from healthy donors and cancer patients. Profiled with immunoSEQ multiplex PCR; TCRdb holds only in-frame clones, not every one. The table records about 120,000 clones, approximately 87% of them present only once. Sequenced: blood. The receptors derive from a man aged 30-40 years in good health.

V gene TRBV7-3 combines with J gene TRBJ1-1; D is unresolved. Trimming shortened V by 3 bases and J by 7 bases, and 9 bases separated the two germline ends. Germline CDR1 reads SGHTA; CDR2 reads FQGTGA. The CDR3 covers 12 residues. In DNA form, the CDR3 reads TGTGCCAGCAGCTTCCAGTCCGGTGAAGCTTTCTTT. Protein product: CASSFQSGEAFF.

Only one count was recorded for this clone. The chain couples TRBV29-1 to TRBJ1-2; no definite D call. Deletions cut 4 bases from V and 0 bases from J, with 12 bases between. Germline V gene data show CDR1 as SQVTM and CDR2 as ANQGSEA. The CDR3 is made up of 14 amino acids. Written as DNA, the CDR3 is TGCAGCGTTGCAAAGGCGGTCCCTAACTATGGCTACACCTTC. Protein sequence: CSVAKAVPNYGYTF. The full variable domain, with the rest looked up from reference TRBV29-1 and TRBJ1-2, is SAVISQKPSRDICQRGTSLTIQCQVDSQVTMMFWYRQQPGQSLTLIATANQGSEATYESGFVIDKFPISRPNLTFSTLTVSNMSPEDSSIYLCSVAKAVPNYGYTFGSGTRLTVV.

The chain joins TRBV25-1 to TRBJ2-3; 12 bases are shared with TRBD1. The CDR3 runs 17 residues. CDR1 and CDR2 from the germline V gene are MGHDK and SYGVNS. V shed 6 bases, J shed 6 bases, and the junction held 13 bases outside the gene matches. The CDR3 coding sequence is TGTGCCAGCAGCCTGCCGTTGGGACAGGGGGCAGGGGATACGCAGTATTTT. This encodes CASSLPLGQGAGDTQYF.

CDR3 amino acids: CASRRGVGDTGELFF. CDR3 coding DNA: TGTGCCAGTAGGAGGGGCGTTGGGGATACCGGGGAGCTGTTTTTT. This chain links TRBV19 with TRBJ2-2; tentatively, D is TRBD1 or TRBD2 (5 bases each). This CDR3 has 15 residues. Trimming shortened V by 6 bases and J by 5 bases, and 16 bases separated the two germline ends. Germline values: CDR1 LNHDA, CDR2 SQIVND (reference sequence).

The genes are TRBV5-1 and TRBJ1-1; D unresolved. This CDR3 comprises 13 residues. Germline lookup yields CDR1 SGHRS and CDR2 YFSETQ. Trimming pared 2 bases from V and 7 bases from J, leaving 12 bases between. In DNA form, the CDR3 reads TGCGCCAGCAGCTTCACGGAACCCGTTGAAGCTTTCTTT. This sequence encodes CASSFTEPVEAFF. The full variable domain, its missing parts supplied by reference TRBV5-1 and TRBJ1-1, is KAGVTQTPRYLIKTRGQQVTLSCSPISGHRSVSWYQQTPGQGLQFLFEYFSETQRNKGNFPGRFSGRQFSNSRSEMNVSTLELGDSALYLCASSFTEPVEAFFGQGTRLTVV.

The chain couples TRBV3-1 (or the pseudogene TRBV3-2) to TRBJ2-7; D not resolved. The CDR3 is 12 residues long. Germline lookup yields CDR1 LGHDT and CDR2 YNNKEL (reference sequence). The V gene lost 1 base and the J gene lost 2 bases, with 3 bases spanning the gap. The CDR3: CASSQATYEQYF. The CDR3 DNA reads as TGTGCCAGCAGCCAAGCCACCTACGAGCAGTACTTC.

V gene TRBV20-1 combines with J gene TRBJ2-5; possibly TRBD2 for D (6 bases). Trimming removed 3 bases from V and 5 bases from J, with 16 bases in between. The CDR3 runs 14 residues. The germline gives CDR1 DFQATT, CDR2 SNEGSKA (reference sequence). The CDR3 nucleotides read TGCAGTGCTAGTCCTGCTAGCGAGGGGGAGACCCAGTACTTC. It is translated as CSASPASEGETQYF.

The chain recombines TRBV24-1 with TRBJ2-5; TRBD2 matches at 9 bases. V shed 4 bases, J shed 1 base, and the junction held 3 bases outside the gene matches. This CDR3 contains 15 residues. Looked up from germline, CDR1 is KGHDR and CDR2 is SFDVKD. The CDR3 sequence: CATSEILAGQETQYF. The CDR3 DNA is TGTGCCACCAGTGAAATACTAGCGGGCCAAGAGACCCAGTACTTC.

V is TRBV7-8 and J is TRBJ2-1; TRBD2 agrees at 16 bases. Germline CDR1 is SGHVS and CDR2 is FQNEAQ. V shed 4 bases, J shed 3 bases, and the junction held 6 bases outside the gene matches. This CDR3 is built from 18 residues. This CDR3 is CASSSEGLAGGLYNEQFF. The CDR3 nucleotides read TGTGCCAGCAGCTCCGAGGGACTAGCGGGGGGGCTCTACAATGAGCAGTTCTTC.

This chain connects TRBV28 to TRBJ1-3; D is ambiguous. This CDR3 has 15 amino acids. CDR1 and CDR2 (germline): MDHEN, SYDVKM. V was shortened by 3 bases and J by 5 bases, with 14 bases between the two germline ends. The CDR3 protein is CASSFEGGTRNTIYF. CDR3 DNA: TGTGCCAGCAGTTTTGAAGGTGGTACTAGAAACACCATATATTTT.

This clone was counted once. The V and J genes are TRBV21-1 and TRBJ1-5. TRBV21-1 is listed as a pseudogene. The CDR3 has 15 amino acids. For the CDR3, the DNA is TGTGCCAGTCTGGGGGGGGGCGCGAGCAATCAGCCCCAGCATTTT. This codes for CASLGGGASNQPQHF.

The chain has TRBV5-6 and TRBJ2-7, with D perhaps matching TRBD1 (6 bases). Deletions cut 4 bases from V and 3 bases from J, with 20 bases between. CDR1 is SGHDT, CDR2 YYEEEE, per germline. The CDR3 is 16 amino acids. The CDR3 region is CASSETQGLLNYEQYF. CDR3 in DNA: TGTGCCAGCAGCGAGACCCAGGGGCTACTTAACTACGAGCAGTACTTC.

This chain joins TRBV18 and TRBJ1-1; a possible D gene is TRBD1 (5 bases). V was clipped by 2 bases and J by 0 bases, with 16 bases between them. From germline, CDR1 is KGHSH and CDR2 LQKENI. The CDR3 length is 17 residues. The CDR3 nucleotides read TGTGCCAGCTCACCAGGTGGGGCTCGAAACCTGAACACTGAAGCTTTCTTT. This translates into CASSPGGARNLNTEAFF. The full variable domain, its missing parts supplied by reference TRBV18 and TRBJ1-1, is NAGVMQNPRHLVRRRGQEARLRCSPMKGHSHVYWYRQLPEEGLKFMVYLQKENIIDESGMPKERFSAEFPKEGPSILRIQQVVRGDSAAYFCASSPGGARNLNTEAFFGQGTRLTVV.

This clone came up once. The chain combines TRBV5-1 with TRBJ2-5; possibly TRBD1 or TRBD2 for D (6 bases each). Trimming stripped 2 bases from V and 5 bases from J, with 13 bases between. The CDR3 has 14 residues. CDR1 SGHRS and CDR2 YFSETQ come from the germline V gene. This CDR3 reads CASSLRGALETQYF. CDR3 nucleotide sequence: TGCGCCAGCAGCTTAAGGGGGGCCTTGGAGACCCAGTACTTC.

The V and J genes are TRBV15 and TRBJ1-2, with D unclear. The CDR3 runs to 15 residues. CDR1 and CDR2 (germline): LNHNV, YYDKDF (reference sequence). The V end lost 0 bases, the J end lost 0 bases, and 8 bases lay between the germline ends. The CDR3 region has the DNA TGTGCCACCAGCAGAGAAGTAGGAGCTAACTATGGCTACACCTTC. Protein product: CATSREVGANYGYTF.

The V and J genes are TRBV6-5 and TRBJ1-2; tentatively, D is TRBD1 (6 bases). The CDR3 length is 13 residues. Trimming cost V 6 bases and J 8 bases, with 16 bases left between them. CDR1 MNHEY and CDR2 SVGAGI come from the germline V gene. CDR3 sequence (DNA): TGTGCCAGCAGGCAGACAGGAATAGAAGGCTACACCTTC. Its translation: CASRQTGIEGYTF.

The chain employs TRBV7-2 and TRBJ1-1; the D gene is possibly TRBD1 (5 bases). Trimming stripped 8 bases from V and 4 bases from J, with 17 bases between. The CDR3 consists of 14 residues. The germline gives CDR1 SGHTA, CDR2 FQGNSA. In DNA, the CDR3 is TGTGCCAGCCTCATACGGGGGAGGGGCACTGAAGCTTTCTTT. It encodes CASLIRGRGTEAFF.